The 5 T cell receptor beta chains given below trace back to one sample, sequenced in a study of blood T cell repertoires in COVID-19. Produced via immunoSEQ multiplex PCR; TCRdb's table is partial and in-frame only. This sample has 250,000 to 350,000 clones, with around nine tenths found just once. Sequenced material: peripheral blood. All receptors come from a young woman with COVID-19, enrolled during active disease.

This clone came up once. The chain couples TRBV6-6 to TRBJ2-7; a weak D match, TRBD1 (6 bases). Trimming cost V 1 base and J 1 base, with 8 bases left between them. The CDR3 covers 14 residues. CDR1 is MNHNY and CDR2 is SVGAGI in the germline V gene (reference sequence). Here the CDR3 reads CASSYYGTSYEQYF. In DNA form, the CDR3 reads TGTGCCAGCAGTTACTACGGGACATCCTACGAGCAGTACTTC.

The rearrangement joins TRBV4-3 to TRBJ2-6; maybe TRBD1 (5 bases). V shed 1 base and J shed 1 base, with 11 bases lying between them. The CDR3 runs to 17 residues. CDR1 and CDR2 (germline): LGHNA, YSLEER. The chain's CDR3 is CASSQAYSGSGANVLTF. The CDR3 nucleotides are TGCGCCAGCAGCCAAGCTTATTCAGGGTCTGGGGCCAACGTCCTGACTTTC.

As DNA, the CDR3 is TGTGCCTCCGGACAGGGCGCTGGGGCCAACGTCCTGACTTTC. Translated: CASGQGAGANVLTF. This chain joins TRBV24-1 and TRBJ2-6; 8 nucleotides align to TRBD1. Germline V CDR1 and CDR2: KGHDR, SFDVKD. Trimming cost V 12 bases and J 2 bases; bases outside gene matches: 5. The CDR3 is 14 residues long.

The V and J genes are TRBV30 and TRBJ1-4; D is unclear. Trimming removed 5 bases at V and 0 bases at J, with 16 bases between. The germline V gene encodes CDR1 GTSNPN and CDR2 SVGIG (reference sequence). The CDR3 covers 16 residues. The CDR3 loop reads CAWALRWGATNEKLFF. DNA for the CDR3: TGTGCCTGGGCTCTACGGTGGGGAGCAACTAATGAAAAACTGTTTTTT.

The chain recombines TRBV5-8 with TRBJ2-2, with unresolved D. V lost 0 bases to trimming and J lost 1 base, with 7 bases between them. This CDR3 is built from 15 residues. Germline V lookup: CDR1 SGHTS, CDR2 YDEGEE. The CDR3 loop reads CASSLGLLNTGELFF. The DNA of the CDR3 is TGTGCCAGCAGCTTGGGTCTCCTGAACACCGGGGAGCTGTTTTTT.